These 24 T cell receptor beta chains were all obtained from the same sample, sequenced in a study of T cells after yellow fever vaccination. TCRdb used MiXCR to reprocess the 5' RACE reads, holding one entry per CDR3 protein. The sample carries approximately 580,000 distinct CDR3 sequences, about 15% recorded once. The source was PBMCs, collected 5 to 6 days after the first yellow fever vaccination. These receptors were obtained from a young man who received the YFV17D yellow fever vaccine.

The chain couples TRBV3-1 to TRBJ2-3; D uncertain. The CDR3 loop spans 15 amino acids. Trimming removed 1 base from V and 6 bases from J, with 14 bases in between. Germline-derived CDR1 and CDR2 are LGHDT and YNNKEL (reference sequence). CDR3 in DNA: TGTGCCAGCAGCCAAGGTGCCTTCCGGGCGGATACGCAGTATTTT. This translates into CASSQGAFRADTQYF.

As DNA, the CDR3 is TGTGCCATCAGTGAAGCAACTAATGAAAAACTGTTTTTT. It specifies CAISEATNEKLFF. The chain carries TRBV10-3 and TRBJ1-4; unclear D gene. Germline V gene sequence: CDR1 ENHRY, CDR2 SYGVKD. Trimming left V 3 bases short and J 0 bases short, with 2 bases between. CDR3 size: 13 residues.

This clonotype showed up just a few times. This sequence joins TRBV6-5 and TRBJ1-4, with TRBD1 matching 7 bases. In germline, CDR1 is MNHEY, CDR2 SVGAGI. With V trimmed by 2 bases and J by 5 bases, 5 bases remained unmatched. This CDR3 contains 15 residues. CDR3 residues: CASSYEGQRNEKLFF. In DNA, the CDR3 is TGTGCCAGCAGTTACGAGGGACAGAGGAATGAAAAACTGTTTTTT.

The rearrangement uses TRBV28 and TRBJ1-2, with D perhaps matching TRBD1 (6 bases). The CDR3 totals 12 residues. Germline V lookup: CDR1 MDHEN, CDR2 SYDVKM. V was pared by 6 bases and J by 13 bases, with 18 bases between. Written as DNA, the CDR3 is TGTGCCAGCAGAACAGGGACCCCTCCCTCCACCTTC. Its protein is CASRTGTPPSTF.

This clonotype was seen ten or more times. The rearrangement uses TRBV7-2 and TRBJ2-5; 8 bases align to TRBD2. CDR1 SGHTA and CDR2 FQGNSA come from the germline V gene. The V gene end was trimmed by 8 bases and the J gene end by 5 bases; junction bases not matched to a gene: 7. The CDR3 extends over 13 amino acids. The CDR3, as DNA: TGTGCCAGCTCGAACGGGGGGGTGGAGACCCAGTACTTC. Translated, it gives CASSNGGVETQYF.

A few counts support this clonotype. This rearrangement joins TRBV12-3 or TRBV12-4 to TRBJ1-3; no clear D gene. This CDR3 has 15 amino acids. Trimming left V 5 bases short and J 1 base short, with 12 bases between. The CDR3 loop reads CASSLTLGSGNTIYF. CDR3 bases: TGTGCCAGCAGTCTCACTTTGGGTTCTGGAAACACCATATATTTT.

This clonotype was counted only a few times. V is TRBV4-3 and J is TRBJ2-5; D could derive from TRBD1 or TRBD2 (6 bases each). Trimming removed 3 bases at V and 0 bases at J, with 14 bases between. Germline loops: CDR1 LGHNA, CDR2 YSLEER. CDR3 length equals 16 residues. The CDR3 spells CASSQRGAGYQETQYF. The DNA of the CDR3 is TGCGCCAGCAGCCAGAGGGGGGCAGGGTACCAAGAGACCCAGTACTTC.

CDR3 sequence reads: CASSLWSQETQYF. In nucleotides, the CDR3 is TGTGCCAGCAGCTTGTGGAGTCAAGAGACCCAGTACTTC. The chain couples TRBV7-2 to TRBJ2-5; D remains unclear. V was pared by 3 bases and J by 2 bases, with 7 bases between. The CDR3 contains 13 residues. Looked up from germline, CDR1 is SGHTA and CDR2 is FQGNSA.

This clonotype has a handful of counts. Here the CDR3 reads CSSTGGGGGTDTQYF. The CDR3, as DNA: TGCAGTTCAACCGGGGGCGGGGGCGGCACAGATACGCAGTATTTT. The genes are TRBV20-1 and TRBJ2-3; the D gene is possibly TRBD2 (7 bases). From germline, CDR1 is DFQATT and CDR2 SNEGSKA (reference sequence). V was clipped by 8 bases and J by 1 base, with 19 bases between them. The CDR3 has 15 amino acids.

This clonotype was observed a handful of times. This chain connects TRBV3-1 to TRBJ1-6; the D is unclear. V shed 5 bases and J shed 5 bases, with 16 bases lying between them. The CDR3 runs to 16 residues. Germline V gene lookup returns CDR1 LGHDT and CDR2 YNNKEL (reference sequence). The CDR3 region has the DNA TGTGCCAGCAGCTCCCAGACTGGGGTGAATAATTCACCCCTCCACTTT. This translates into CASSSQTGVNNSPLHF.

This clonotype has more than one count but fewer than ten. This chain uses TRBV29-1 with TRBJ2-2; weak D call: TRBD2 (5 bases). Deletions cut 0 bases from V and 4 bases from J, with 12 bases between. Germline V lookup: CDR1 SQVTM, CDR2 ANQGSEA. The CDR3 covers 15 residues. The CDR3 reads CSVEDRGLGTGELFF. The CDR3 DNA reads TGCAGCGTTGAAGATCGAGGGTTGGGCACCGGGGAGCTGTTTTTT.

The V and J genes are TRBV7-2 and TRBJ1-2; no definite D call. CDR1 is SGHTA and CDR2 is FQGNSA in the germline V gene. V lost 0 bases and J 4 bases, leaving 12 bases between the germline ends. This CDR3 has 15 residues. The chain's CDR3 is CASSLAVPGSYGYTF. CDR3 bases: TGTGCCAGCAGCTTAGCAGTCCCAGGCTCCTATGGCTACACCTTC.

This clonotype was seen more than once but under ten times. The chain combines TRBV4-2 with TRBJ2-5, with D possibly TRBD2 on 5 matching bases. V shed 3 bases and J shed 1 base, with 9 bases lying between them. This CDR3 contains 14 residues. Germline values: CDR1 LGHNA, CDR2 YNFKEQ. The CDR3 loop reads CASSHGSAQETQYF. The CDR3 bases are TGTGCCAGCAGCCATGGGAGTGCCCAAGAGACCCAGTACTTC.

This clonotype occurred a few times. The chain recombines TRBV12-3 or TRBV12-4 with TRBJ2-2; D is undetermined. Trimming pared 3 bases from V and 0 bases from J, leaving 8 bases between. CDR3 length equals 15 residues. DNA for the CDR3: TGTGCCAGCAGTTTTAGGACGTCGAACACCGGGGAGCTGTTTTTT. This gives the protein CASSFRTSNTGELFF.

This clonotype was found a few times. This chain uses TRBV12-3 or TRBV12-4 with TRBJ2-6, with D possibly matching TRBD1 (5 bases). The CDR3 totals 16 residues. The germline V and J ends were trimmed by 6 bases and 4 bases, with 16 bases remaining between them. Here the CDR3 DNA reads TGTGCCAGCAGCAACTCAGGGCTTAGGGGGGCCAACGTCCTGACTTTC. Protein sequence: CASSNSGLRGANVLTF.

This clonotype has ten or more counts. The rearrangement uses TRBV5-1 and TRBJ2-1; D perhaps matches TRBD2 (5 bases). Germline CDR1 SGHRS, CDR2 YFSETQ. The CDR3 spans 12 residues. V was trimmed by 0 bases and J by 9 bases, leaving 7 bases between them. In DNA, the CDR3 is TGCGCCAGCAGCTTGGTGGGAGCTGAGCAGTTCTTC. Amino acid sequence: CASSLVGAEQFF.

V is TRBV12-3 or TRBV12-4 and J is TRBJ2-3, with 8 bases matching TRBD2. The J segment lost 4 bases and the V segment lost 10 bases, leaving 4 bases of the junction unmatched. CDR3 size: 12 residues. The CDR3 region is CATSGGADTQYF. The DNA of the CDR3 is TGTGCCACCTCGGGGGGGGCAGATACGCAGTATTTT.

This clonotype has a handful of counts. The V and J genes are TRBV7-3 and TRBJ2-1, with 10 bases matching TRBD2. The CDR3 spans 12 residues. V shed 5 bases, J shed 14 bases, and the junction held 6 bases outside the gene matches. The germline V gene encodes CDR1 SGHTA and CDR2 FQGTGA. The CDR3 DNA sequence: TGTGCCAGCAGCGTTAGCGGGGGGCCGGAGTTCTTC. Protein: CASSVSGGPEFF.

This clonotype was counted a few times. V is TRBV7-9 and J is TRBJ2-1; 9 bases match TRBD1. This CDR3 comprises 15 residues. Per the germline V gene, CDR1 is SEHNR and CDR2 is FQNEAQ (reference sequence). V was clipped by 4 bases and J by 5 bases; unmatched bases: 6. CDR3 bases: TGTGCCAGCAGCTACCCCGGGACAGGGAACAATGAGCAGTTCTTC. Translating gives CASSYPGTGNNEQFF.

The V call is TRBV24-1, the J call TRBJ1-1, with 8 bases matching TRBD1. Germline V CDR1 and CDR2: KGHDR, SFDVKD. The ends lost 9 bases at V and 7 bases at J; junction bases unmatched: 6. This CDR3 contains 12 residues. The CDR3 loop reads CATEQGAVEAFF. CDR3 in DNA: TGTGCCACCGAGCAGGGGGCTGTTGAAGCTTTCTTT.

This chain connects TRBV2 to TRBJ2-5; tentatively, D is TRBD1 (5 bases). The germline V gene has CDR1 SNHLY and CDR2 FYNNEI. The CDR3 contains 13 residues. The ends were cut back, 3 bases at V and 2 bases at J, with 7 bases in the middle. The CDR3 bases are TGTGCCAGCAGTGAGACAGAGCAAGAGACCCAGTACTTC. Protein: CASSETEQETQYF.

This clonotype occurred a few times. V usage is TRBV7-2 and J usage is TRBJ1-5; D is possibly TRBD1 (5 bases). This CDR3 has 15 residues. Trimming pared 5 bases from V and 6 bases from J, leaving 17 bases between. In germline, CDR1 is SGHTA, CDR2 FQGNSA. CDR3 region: CASSPRMQGTQPQHF. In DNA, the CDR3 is TGTGCCAGCAGCCCGAGGATGCAGGGCACTCAGCCCCAGCATTTT.

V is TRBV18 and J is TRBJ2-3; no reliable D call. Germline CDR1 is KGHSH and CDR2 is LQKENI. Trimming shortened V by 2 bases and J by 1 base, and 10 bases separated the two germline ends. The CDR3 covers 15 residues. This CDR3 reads CASSPGIPGTDTQYF. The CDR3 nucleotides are TGTGCCAGCTCACCAGGAATTCCGGGCACAGATACGCAGTATTTT. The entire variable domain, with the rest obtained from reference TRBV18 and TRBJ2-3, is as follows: NAGVMQNPRHLVRRRGQEARLRCSPMKGHSHVYWYRQLPEEGLKFMVYLQKENIIDESGMPKERFSAEFPKEGPSILRIQQVVRGDSAAYFCASSPGIPGTDTQYFGPGTRLTVL.

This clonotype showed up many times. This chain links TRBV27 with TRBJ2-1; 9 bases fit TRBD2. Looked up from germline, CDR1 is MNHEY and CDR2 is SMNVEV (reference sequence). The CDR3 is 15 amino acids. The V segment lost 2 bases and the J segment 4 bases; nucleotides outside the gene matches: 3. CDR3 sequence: CASSLIAGVYNEQFF. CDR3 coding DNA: TGTGCCAGCAGTTTAATAGCGGGGGTATACAATGAGCAGTTCTTC.